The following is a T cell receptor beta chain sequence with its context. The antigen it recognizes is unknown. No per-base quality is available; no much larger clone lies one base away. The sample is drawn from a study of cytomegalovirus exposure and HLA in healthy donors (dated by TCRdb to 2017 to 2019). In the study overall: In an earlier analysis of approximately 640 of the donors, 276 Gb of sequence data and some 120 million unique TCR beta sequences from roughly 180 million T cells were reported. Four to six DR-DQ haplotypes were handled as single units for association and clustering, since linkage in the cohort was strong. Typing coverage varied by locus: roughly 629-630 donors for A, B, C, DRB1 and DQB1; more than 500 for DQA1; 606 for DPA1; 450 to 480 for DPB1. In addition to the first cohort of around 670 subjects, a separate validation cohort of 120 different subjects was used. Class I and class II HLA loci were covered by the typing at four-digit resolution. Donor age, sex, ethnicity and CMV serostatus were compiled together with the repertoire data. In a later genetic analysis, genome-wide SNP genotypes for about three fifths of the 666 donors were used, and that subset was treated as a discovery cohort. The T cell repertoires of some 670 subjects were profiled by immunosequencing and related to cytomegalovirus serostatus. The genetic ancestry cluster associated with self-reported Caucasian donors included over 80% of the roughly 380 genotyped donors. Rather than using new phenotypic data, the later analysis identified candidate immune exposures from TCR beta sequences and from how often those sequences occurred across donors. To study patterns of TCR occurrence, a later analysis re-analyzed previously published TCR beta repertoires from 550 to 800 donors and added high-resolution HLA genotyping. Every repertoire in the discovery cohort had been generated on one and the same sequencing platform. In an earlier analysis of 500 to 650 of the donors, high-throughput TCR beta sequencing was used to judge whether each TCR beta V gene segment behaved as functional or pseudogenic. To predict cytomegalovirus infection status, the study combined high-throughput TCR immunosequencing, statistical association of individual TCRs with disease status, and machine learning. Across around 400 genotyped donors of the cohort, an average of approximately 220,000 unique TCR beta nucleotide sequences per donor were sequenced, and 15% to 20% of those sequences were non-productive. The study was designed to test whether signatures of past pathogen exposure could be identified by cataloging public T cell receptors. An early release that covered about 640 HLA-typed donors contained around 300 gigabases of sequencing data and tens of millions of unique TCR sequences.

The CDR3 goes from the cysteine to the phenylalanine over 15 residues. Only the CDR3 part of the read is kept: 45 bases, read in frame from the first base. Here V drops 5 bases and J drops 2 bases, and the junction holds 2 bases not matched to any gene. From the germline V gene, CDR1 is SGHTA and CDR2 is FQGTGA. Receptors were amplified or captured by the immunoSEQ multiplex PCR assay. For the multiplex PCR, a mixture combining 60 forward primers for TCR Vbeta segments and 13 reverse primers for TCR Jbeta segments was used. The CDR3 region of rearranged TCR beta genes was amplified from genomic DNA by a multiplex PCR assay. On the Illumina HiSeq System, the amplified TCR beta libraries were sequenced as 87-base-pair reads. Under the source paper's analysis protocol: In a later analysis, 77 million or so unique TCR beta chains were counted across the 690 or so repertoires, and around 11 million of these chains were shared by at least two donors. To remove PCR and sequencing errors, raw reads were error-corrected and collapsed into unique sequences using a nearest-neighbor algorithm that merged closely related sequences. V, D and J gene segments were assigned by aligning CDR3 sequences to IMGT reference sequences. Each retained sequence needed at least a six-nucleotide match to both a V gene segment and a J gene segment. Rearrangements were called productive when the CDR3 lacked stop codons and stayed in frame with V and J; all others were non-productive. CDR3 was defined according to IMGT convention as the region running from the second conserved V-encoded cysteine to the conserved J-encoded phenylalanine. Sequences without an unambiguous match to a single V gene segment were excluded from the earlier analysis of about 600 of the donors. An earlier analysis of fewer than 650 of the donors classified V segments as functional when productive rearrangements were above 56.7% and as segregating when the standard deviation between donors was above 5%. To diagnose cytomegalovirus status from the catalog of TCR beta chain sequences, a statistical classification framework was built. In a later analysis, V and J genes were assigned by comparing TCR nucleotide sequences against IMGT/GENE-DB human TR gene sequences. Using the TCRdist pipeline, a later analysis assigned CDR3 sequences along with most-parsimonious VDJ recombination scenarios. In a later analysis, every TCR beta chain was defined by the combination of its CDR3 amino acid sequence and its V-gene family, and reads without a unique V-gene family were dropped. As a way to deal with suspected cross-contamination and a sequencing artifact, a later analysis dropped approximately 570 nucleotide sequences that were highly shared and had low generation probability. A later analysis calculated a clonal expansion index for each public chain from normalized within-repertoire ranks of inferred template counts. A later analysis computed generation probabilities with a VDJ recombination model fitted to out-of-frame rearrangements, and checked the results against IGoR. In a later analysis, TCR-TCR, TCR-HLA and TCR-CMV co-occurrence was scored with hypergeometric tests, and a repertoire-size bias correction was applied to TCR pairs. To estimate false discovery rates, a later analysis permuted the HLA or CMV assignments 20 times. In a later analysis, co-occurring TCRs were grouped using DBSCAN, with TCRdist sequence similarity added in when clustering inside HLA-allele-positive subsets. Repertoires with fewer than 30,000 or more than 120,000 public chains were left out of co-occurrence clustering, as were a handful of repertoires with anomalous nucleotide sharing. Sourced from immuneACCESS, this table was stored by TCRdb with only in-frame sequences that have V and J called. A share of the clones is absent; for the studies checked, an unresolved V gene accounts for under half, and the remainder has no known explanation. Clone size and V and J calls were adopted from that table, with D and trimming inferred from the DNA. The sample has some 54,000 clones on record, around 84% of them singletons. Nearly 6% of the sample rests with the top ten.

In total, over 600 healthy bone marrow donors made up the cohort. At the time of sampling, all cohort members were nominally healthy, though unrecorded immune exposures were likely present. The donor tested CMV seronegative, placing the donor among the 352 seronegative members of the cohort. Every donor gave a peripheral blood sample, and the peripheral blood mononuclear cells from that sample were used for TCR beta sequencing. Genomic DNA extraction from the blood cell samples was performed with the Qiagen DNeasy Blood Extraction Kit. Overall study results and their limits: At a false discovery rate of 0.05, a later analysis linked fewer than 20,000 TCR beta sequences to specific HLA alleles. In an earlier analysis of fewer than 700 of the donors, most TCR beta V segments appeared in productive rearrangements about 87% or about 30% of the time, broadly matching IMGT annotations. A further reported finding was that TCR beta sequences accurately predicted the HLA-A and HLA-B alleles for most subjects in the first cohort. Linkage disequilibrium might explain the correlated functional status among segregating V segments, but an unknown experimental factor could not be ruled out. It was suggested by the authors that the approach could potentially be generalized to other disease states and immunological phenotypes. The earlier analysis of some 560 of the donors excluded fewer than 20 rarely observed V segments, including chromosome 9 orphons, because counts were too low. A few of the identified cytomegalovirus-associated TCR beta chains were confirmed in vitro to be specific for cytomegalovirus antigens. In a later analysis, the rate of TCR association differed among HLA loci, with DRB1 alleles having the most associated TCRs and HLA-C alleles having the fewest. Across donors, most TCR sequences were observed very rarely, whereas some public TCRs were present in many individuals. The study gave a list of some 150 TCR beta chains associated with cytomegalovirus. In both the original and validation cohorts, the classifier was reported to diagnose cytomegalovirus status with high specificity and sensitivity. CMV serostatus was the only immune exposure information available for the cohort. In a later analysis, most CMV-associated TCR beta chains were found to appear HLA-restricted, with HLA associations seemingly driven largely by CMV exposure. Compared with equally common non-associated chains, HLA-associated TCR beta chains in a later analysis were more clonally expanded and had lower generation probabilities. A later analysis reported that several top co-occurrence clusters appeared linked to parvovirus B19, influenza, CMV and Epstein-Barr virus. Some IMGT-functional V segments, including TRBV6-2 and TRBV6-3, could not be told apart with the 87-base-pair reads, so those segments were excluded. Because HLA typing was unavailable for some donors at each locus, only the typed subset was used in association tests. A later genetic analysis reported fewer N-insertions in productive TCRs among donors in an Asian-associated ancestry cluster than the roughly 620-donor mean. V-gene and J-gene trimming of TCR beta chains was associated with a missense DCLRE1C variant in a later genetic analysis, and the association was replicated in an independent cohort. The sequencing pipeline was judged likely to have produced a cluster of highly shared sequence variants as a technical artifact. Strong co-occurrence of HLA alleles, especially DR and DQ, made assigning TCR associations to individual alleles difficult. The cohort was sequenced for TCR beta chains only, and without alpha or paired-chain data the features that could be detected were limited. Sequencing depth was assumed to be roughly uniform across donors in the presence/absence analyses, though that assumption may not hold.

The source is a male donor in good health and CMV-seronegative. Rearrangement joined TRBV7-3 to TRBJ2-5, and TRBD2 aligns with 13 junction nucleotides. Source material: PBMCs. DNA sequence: TGTGCCAGCAGCCGGACTAGCGGGGGTCAAGAGACCCAGTACTTC. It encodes CASSRTSGGQETQYF.